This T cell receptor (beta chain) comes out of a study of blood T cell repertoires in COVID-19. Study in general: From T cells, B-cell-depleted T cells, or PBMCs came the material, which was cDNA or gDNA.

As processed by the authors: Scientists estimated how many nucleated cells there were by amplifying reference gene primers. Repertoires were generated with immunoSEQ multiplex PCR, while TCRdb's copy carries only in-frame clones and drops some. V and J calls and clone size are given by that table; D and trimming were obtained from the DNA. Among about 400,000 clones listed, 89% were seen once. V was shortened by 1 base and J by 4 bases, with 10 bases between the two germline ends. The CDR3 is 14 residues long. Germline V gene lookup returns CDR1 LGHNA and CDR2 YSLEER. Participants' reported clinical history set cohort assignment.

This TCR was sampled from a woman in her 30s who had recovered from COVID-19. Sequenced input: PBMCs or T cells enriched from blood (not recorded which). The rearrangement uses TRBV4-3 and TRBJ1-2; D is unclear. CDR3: CASSQGRGSYGYTF. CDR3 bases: TGCGCCAGCAGCCAAGGGCGCGGATCCTATGGCTACACCTTC.